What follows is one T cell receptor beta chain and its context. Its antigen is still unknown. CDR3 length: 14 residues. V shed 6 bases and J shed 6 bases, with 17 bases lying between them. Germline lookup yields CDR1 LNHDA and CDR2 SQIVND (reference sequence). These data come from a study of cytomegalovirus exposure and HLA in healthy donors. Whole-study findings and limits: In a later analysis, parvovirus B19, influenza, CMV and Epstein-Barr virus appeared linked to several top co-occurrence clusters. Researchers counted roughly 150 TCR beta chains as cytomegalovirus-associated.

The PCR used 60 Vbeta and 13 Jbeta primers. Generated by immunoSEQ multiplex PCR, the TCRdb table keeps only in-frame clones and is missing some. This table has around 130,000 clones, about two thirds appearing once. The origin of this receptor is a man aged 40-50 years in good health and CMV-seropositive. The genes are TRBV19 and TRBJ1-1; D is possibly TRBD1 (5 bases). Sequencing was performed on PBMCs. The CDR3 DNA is TGTGCCAGTAGCCCTCCATTACAGGCTCCTGAAGCTTTCTTT. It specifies CASSPPLQAPEAFF. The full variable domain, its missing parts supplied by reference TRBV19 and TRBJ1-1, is DGGITQSPKYLFRKEGQNVTLSCEQNLNHDAMYWYRQDPGQGLRLIYYSQIVNDFQKGDIAEGYSVSREKKESFPLTVTSAQKNPTAFYLCASSPPLQAPEAFFGQGTRLTVV.